This T cell receptor beta chain was sequenced in a study of T cells in Graves' hyperthyroidism and ophthalmopathy. RNA transcripts provided the source from which TCR beta CDR3 regions were amplified. Using the HTBI primer set, a first-round RT-PCR was run on the TCR CDR3. TCRdb recomputed calls from the multiplex PCR reads with MiXCR, one row per CDR3 protein. The sample holds around 540,000 distinct CDR3 sequences, roughly 50% seen once. This clonotype was found a few times. Sequenced sample: peripheral blood or thyroid tissue (not recorded which). The sequence derives from a woman younger than 35 with Graves' hyperthyroidism.

The CDR3 bases are TGTGCCAGCACCCCGGACCCGCGGCGGGAAAAACTGTTTTTT. It is translated as CASTPDPRREKLFF. The chain is built from TRBV7-9 and TRBJ1-4; D call uncertain. Trimming took 7 bases from V and 8 from J, leaving 17 bases between them. Germline CDR1 and CDR2: SEHNR and FQNEAQ (reference sequence). The length of the CDR3 is 14 residues.